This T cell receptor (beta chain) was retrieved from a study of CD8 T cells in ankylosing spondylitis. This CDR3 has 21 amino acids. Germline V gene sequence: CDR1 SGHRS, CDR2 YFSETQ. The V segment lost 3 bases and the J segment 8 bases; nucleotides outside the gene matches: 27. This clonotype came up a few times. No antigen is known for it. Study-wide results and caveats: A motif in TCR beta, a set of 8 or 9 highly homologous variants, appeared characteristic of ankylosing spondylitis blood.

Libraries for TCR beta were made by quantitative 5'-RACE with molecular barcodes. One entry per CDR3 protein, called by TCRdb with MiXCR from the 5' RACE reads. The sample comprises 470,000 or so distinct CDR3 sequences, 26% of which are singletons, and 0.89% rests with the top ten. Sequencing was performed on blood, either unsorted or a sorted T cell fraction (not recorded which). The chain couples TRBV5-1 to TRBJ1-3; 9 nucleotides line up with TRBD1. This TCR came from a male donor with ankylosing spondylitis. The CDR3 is CASSSTGWDRETGVNPDTIYF. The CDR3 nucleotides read TGCGCCAGCAGCTCGACGGGATGGGACAGGGAAACGGGAGTGAATCCGGACACCATATATTTT.